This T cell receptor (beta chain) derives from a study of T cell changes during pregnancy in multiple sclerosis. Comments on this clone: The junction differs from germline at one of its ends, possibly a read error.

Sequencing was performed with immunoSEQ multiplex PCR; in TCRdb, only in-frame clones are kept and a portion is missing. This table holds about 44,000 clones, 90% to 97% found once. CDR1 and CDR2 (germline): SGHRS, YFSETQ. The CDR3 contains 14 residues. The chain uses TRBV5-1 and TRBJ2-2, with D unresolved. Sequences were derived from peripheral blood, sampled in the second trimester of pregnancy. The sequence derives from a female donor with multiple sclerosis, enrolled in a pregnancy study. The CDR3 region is CASSLYRNIGELFF. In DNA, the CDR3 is TGCGCCAGCAGCTTATACCGAAACATCGGGGAGCTGTTTTTT.